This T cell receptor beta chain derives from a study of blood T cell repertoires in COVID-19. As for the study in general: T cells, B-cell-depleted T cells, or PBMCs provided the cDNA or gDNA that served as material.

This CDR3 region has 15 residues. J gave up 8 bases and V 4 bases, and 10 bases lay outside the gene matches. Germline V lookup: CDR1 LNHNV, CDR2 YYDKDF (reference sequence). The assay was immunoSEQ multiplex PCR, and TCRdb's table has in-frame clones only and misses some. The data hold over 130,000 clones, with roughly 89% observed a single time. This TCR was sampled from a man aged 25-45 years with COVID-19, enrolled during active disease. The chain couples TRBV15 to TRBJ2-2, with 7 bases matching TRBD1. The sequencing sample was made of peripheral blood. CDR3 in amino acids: CATSTPKQGTGELFF. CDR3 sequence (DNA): TGTGCCACCAGCACCCCTAAACAGGGGACGGGGGAGCTGTTTTTT.